This T cell receptor beta chain was identified in a study of memory CD4+ T cells and cytomegalovirus serostatus. Germline V gene data show CDR1 as SGHKS and CDR2 as YYEKEE (reference sequence). V was trimmed by 2 bases and J by 4 bases, leaving 6 bases between them. The CDR3 runs 13 residues. Single viable CD3+CD4+CD8-CD45RO+ cells were sorted as the memory CD4+ T cells. The table came from immunoSEQ multiplex PCR; TCRdb's copy has only in-frame clones and leaves some out. The sample holds approximately 65,000 clones, roughly 80% seen once. The sequence came from an adult in good health and CMV-seronegative. The J gene is TRBJ2-2, the V gene TRBV5-5; the D call may be TRBD1 or TRBD2 (5 bases each). The source material was memory CD4+ T cells from blood. The CDR3 bases are TGTGCCAGCAGCTTTGGGACCACCGGGGAGCTGTTTTTT. Amino acids: CASSFGTTGELFF.